The 10 T cell receptor beta chains in this list originate from one sample, sequenced in a study of Tregs in tolerant kidney transplant recipients. Produced via immunoSEQ multiplex PCR; TCRdb's table is partial and in-frame only. Of about 64,000 clones listed, around 87% were seen once; the top ten hold 3.8%. Related graft donors supplied nonmyeloablative bone marrow transplants, and mixed chimerism was transient. The sample here was CD4+ T cells from blood (PBMCs), taken 6 months after the transplant. The origin of the receptors is a human patient who received a combined kidney and bone marrow transplant. Some T cells may trace back to the graft donor.

The genes are TRBV10-3 and TRBJ1-1; 10 nucleotides line up with TRBD1. Germline trimming cut 7 bases from V and 3 bases from J; bases unmatched to any gene: 5. Germline CDR1 is ENHRY and CDR2 is SYGVKD. CDR3 length: 14 amino acids. Here the CDR3 DNA reads TGTGCCATCACGAGACAGGGGGCATACACTGAAGCTTTCTTT. Protein product: CAITRQGAYTEAFF.

The V and J genes are TRBV30 and TRBJ1-2; maybe TRBD1 (6 bases). CDR3 length equals 12 residues. The V gene's germline CDR1 is GTSNPN and CDR2 SVGIG (reference sequence). V lost 1 base and J 8 bases, leaving 11 bases between the germline ends. CDR3 DNA sequence: TGTGCCTGGAGTGGGGGGGGCGGAGGCTACACCTTC. It encodes CAWSGGGGGYTF.

This chain links TRBV28 with TRBJ2-6; D is perhaps TRBD2 (6 bases). Germline assignment: CDR1 MDHEN and CDR2 SYDVKM. Trimming shortened V by 5 bases and J by 6 bases, and 11 bases separated the two germline ends. The CDR3 is 14 residues long. The CDR3 is CASSAGPEANVLTF. CDR3 nucleotides: TGTGCCAGCAGTGCGGGGCCTGAGGCCAACGTCCTGACTTTC.

This chain uses TRBV19 with TRBJ2-1; perhaps TRBD1 as D (5 bases). Germline CDR1 is LNHDA and CDR2 is SQIVND (reference sequence). Trimming shortened V by 1 base and J by 6 bases, and 7 bases separated the two germline ends. The CDR3 totals 13 residues. Here the CDR3 DNA reads TGTGCCAGTAGTATAGCCAGGGCCAATGAGCAGTTCTTC. It yields the protein CASSIARANEQFF.

This chain connects TRBV10-3 to TRBJ2-3, with 16 bases identical to TRBD2. Germline CDR1 is ENHRY and CDR2 is SYGVKD. The trim removed 4 bases at V and 4 bases at J, leaving 8 bases unmatched. CDR3 size: 18 residues. DNA for the CDR3: TGTGCCATCAGTGGTGGGACTAGCGGGGGGGCGCGCCCAGATACGCAGTATTTT. It translates to CAISGGTSGGARPDTQYF.

The gene calls are TRBV28 and TRBJ2-7, with TRBD1 matching over 10 bases. Germline CDR1 and CDR2: MDHEN and SYDVKM. J was trimmed by 5 bases and V by 6 bases; bases with no gene match: 10. The CDR3 contains 15 residues. CDR3 nucleotide sequence: TGTGCCAGCAGGTCCGGGACAGGGGAGATCCACGAGCAGTACTTC. Translating it yields CASRSGTGEIHEQYF.

Comment on this clone: The junction and the germline gene differ at one end; a read error may be behind it. V gene TRBV19 combines with J gene TRBJ2-1, with TRBD2 identical over 8 bases. This CDR3 spans 15 amino acids. In germline, CDR1 is LNHDA, CDR2 SQIVND (reference sequence). The CDR3 protein is CASSIAPGGLGEQFF. DNA of the CDR3: TGTGCCAGTAGCATAGCTCCGGGGGGGCTGGGTGAGCAGTTCTTC. Variable domain in full (rest from reference TRBV19 and TRBJ2-1): DGGITQSPKYLFRKEGQNVTLSCEQNLNHDAMYWYRQDPGQGLRLIYYSQIVNDFQKGDIAEGYSVSREKKESFPLTVTSAQKNPTAFYLCASSIAPGGLGEQFFGPGTRLTVL.

V and J are TRBV9 and TRBJ1-1; D not resolved. V was shortened by 10 bases and J by 0 bases, with 10 bases between the two germline ends. Per the germline V gene, CDR1 is SGDLS and CDR2 is YYNGEE. This CDR3 spans 12 amino acids. CDR3 bases: TGTGCCGGTCGAGTGATGAACACTGAAGCTTTCTTT. Its translation is CAGRVMNTEAFF.

This clone was detected once. This chain joins TRBV29-1 and TRBJ2-3, with D possibly being TRBD1 (5 bases). V dropped 0 bases and J dropped 3 bases, with 7 bases sitting between them. The CDR3 has 13 amino acids. Looked up from germline, CDR1 is SQVTM and CDR2 is ANQGSEA. In DNA, the CDR3 is TGCAGCGTTGAAGATCACAGGACAGATACGCAGTATTTT. It yields the protein CSVEDHRTDTQYF.

CDR3 DNA sequence: TGTGCCAGCAGCCAAGGCCAGGGGGCTGAAGCTTTCTTT. It codes for CASSQGQGAEAFF. This chain connects TRBV4-2 to TRBJ1-1, with 7 bases matching TRBD1. V dropped 1 base and J dropped 6; count of bases not matched to a gene: 2. The germline V gene has CDR1 LGHNA and CDR2 YNFKEQ. The CDR3 contains 13 residues.